The rows below give T cell receptor beta chains drawn from one sample of a study of human T cells and chemical hapten exposure. TCRdb fed the RACE reads into MiXCR, producing one record per CDR3 protein. The sample consists of 330,000 or so distinct CDR3 sequences, under 6.5% of them appearing once. Sequences were derived from whole blood, sampled in connection with sensitization to the hapten diphenylcyclopropenone (DPC). These receptors were taken from a woman aged 18-35 years with alopecia areata. Some clones in this sample may be carry-over from other donors' samples. The CDR3 runs from the conserved cysteine through the conserved F or W. Only part of the rows carry a size: once, few, many, or a class if the clone is expanded.

V: TRBV11-2; size: many; J: TRBJ1-5; CDR3: CASSPHPNQPQHF
V: TRBV28; size: -; J: TRBJ2-7; CDR3: CASRGATSSYEQYF
V: TRBV29-1; size: -; J: TRBJ2-1; CDR3: CSGKRTGDLNEQFF
V: TRBV15; size: many; J: TRBJ1-1; CDR3: CATRSRQGYTEAFF
V: TRBV21-1; size: few; J: TRBJ1-4; CDR3: CASSKPRAGDEKLFF
V: TRBV29-1; size: few; J: TRBJ2-5; CDR3: CSVAGRFPPETQYF
V: TRBV4-2; size: few; J: TRBJ1-4; CDR3: CASSQDLLRLFF
V: TRBV2; size: few; J: TRBJ1-4; CDR3: CASKREGESEKLFF
V: TRBV6-2/TRBV6-3; size: few; J: TRBJ1-4; CDR3: CASSYSRDGSEKLFF
V: TRBV4-2; size: many; J: TRBJ2-6; CDR3: CASSQDGGGGANVLTF
V: TRBV6-6; size: few; J: TRBJ2-3; CDR3: CASIYNSRITDTQYF
V: TRBV6-4; size: many; J: TRBJ1-1; CDR3: CASSASPGNTEAFF
V: TRBV7-6; size: -; J: TRBJ2-7; CDR3: CASSLIGDGGYEQYF
V: TRBV5-1; size: many; J: TRBJ2-5; CDR3: CASSSGPKETQYF
V: TRBV12-3/TRBV12-4; size: many; J: TRBJ2-1; CDR3: CASSNPGQIYNEQFF
V: TRBV29-1; size: -; J: TRBJ1-2; CDR3: CSVRELGNYGYTF
V: TRBV15; size: few; J: TRBJ1-1; CDR3: CATRAAEGYTEAFF
V: TRBV10-3; size: many; J: TRBJ1-1; CDR3: CAIREGVTEAFF
V: TRBV10-3; size: few; J: TRBJ2-3; CDR3: CAIRGLDTQYF
V: TRBV12-3/TRBV12-4; size: -; J: TRBJ2-3; CDR3: CASRDQILKWPDTQYF
V: TRBV4-3; size: many; J: TRBJ1-2; CDR3: CASSQDREWTGTIYTF
V: TRBV6-5; size: many; J: TRBJ1-1; CDR3: CASSYIGTGNTEAFF
V: TRBV7-9; size: many; J: TRBJ2-6; CDR3: CASSPRGTGSGANVLTF
V: TRBV5-1; size: -; J: TRBJ1-2; CDR3: CASSDTPDRPTYGYTF
V: TRBV5-1; size: few; J: TRBJ2-7; CDR3: CASSLFSYEQYF
V: TRBV6-4; size: -; J: TRBJ2-3; CDR3: CATSGTHTTSTDTQYF
V: TRBV20-1; size: many; J: TRBJ2-7; CDR3: CSAPKAGVSSYEQYF
V: TRBV5-1; size: few; J: TRBJ2-3; CDR3: CASSFGQRTDTQYF
V: TRBV7-2; size: many; J: TRBJ1-2; CDR3: CASSLPDRDYGYTF
V: TRBV2; size: many; J: TRBJ1-3; CDR3: CASSESPHSGNTIYF
V: TRBV5-6; size: many; J: TRBJ1-4; CDR3: CASSPKTEGDEKLFF
V: TRBV6-1; size: -; J: TRBJ1-1; CDR3: CASWRVRPNTEAFF
V: TRBV3-1; size: many; J: TRBJ2-7; CDR3: CASSPGGQRGLYEQYF
V: TRBV6-1; size: many; J: TRBJ1-5; CDR3: CASSIFGERNQPQHF
V: TRBV14; size: few; J: TRBJ1-2; CDR3: CASSHAYLSSNYGYTF
V: TRBV5-6; size: many; J: TRBJ2-6; CDR3: CASSPGAGANVLTF